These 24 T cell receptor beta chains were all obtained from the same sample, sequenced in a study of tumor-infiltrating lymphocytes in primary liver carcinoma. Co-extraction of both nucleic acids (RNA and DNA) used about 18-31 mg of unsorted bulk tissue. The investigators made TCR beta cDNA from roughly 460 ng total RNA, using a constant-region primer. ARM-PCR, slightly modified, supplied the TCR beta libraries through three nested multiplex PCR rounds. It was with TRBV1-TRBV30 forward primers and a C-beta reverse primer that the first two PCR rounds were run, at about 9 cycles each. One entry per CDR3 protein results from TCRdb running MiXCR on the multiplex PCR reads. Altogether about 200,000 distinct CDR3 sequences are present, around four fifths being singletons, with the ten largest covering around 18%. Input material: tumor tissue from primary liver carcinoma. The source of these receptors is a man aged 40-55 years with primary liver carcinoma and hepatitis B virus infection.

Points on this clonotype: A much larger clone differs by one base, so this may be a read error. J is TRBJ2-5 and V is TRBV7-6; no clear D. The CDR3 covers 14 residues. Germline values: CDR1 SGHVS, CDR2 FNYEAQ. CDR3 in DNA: TGTGCCAGCAGCATAGCAGGTGTCTCGGTGGCCCAGTACTTC. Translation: CASSIAGVSVAQYF.

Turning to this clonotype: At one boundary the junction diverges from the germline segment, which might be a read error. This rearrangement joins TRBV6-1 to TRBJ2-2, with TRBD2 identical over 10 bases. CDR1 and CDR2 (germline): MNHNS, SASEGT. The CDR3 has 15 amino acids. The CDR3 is CSSRSGRADGGELFF. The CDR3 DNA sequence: TGTTCCAGCAGGAGCGGGAGGGCCGATGGTGGGGAGCTGTTTTTT.

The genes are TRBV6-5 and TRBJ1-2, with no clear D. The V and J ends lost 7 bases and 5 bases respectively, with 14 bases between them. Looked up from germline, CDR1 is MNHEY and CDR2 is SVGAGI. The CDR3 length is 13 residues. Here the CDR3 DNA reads TGTGCCAGCAATTCGCGGGGTATTTATGGCTACACCTTC. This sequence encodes CASNSRGIYGYTF.

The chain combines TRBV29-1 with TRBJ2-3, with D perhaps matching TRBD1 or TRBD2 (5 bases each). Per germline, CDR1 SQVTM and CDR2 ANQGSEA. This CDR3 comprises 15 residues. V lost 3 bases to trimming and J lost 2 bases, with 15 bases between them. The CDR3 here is CSVEDGADITDTQYF. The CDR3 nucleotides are TGCAGCGTTGAGGACGGGGCCGATATCACAGATACGCAGTATTTT.

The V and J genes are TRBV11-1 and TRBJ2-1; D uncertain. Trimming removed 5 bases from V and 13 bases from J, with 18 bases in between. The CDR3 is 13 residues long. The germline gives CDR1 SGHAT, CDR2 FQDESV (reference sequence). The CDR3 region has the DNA TGTGCCAGCAGCGCGGAAGGGCCGAACGAACAGTTCTTC. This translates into CASSAEGPNEQFF. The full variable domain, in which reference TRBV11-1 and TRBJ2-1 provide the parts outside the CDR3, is EAEVAQSPRYKITEKSQAVAFWCDPISGHATLYWYRQILGQGPELLVQFQDESVVDDSQLPKDRFSAERLKGVDSTLKIQPAELGDSAMYLCASSAEGPNEQFFGPGTRLTVL.

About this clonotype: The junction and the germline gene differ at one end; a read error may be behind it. The CDR3 coding sequence is TGTGCCAGCGGTTACTCCCAGGTAGTCACTGAAGCTTTCTTT. Its protein is CASGYSQVVTEAFF. This rearrangement joins TRBV6-5 to TRBJ1-1; D remains ambiguous. Germline V gives CDR1 MNHEY, CDR2 SVGAGI. This CDR3 has 14 residues.

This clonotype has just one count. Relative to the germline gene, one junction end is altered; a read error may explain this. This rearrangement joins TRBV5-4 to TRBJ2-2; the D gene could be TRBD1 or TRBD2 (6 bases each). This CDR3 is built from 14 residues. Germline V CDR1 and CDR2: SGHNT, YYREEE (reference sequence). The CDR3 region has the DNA TGTGCCAGCAGCCCTCAGAGGGACACGGGGGACCTGTTTTTT. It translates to CASSPQRDTGDLFF. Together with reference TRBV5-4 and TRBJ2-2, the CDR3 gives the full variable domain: ETGVTQSPTHLIKTRGQQVTLRCSSQSGHNTVSWYQQALGQGPQFIFQYYREEENGRGNFPPRFSGLQFPNYSSELNVNALELDDSALYLCASSPQRDTGDLFFGEGSRLTVL.

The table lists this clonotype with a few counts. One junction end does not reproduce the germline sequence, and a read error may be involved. The CDR3 is CSFLWEHEQYF. CDR3 bases: TGCAGCTTCCTATGGGAGCACGAGCAGTATTTC. This chain links TRBV29-1 with TRBJ2-7; tentatively, D is TRBD2 (5 bases). This CDR3 comprises 11 residues. Germline CDR1 and CDR2: SQVTM and ANQGSEA.

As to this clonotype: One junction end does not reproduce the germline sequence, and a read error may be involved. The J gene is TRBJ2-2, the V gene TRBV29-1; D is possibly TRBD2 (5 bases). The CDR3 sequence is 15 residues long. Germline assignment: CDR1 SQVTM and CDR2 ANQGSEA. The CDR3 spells CSVVISAANTRELFF. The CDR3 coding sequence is TGCAGCGTTGTGATTAGCGCGGCGAACACCAGGGAGCTGTTTTTT.

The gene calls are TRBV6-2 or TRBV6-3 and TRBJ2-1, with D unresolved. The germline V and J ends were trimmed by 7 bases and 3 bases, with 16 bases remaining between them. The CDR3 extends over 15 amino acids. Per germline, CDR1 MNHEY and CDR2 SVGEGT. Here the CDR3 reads CASTKRAEIYNEQFF. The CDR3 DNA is TGTGCCAGCACGAAAAGGGCGGAAATCTACAATGAGCAGTTCTTC.

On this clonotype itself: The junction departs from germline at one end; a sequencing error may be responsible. The DNA of the CDR3 is TGCAGTGTTGAGGGCGGGGCCGGCTTCACAAATACGCAGTATTTT. Translating it yields CSVEGGAGFTNTQYF. The chain is built from TRBV29-1 and TRBJ2-3, with D perhaps matching TRBD2 (6 bases). Germline V gene lookup returns CDR1 SQVTM and CDR2 ANQGSEA. The CDR3 length is 15 residues.

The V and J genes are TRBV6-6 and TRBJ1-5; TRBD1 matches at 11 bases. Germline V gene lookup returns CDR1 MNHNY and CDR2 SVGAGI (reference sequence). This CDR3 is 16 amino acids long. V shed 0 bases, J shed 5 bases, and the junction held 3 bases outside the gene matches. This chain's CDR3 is CASSYSRGQGDQPQHF. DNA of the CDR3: TGTGCCAGCAGTTACTCAAGGGGACAGGGGGATCAGCCCCAGCATTTT.

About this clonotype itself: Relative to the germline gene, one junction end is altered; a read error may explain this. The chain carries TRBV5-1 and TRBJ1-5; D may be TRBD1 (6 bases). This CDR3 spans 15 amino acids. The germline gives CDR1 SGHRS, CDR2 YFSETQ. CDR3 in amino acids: CASSLRGTSNQPQHF. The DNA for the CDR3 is TGCGCCAGCAGCTTGAGGGGGACTAGCAATCAGCCCCAGCATTTC.

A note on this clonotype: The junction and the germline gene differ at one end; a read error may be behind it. In nucleotides, the CDR3 is TGTGCCAGTAGCTCAGAATTATACAATGTGGAGTTCTTC. Protein: CASSSELYNVEFF. The chain joins TRBV11-2 to TRBJ2-1; unclear D gene. CDR3 size: 13 residues. CDR1 SGHAT and CDR2 FQNNGV come from the germline V gene.

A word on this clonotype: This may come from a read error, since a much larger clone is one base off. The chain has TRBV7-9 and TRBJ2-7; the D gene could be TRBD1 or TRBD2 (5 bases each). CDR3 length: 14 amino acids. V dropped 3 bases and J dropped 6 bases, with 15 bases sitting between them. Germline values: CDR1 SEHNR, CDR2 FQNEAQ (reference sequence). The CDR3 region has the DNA TGTGCCAGCAGCTTGGGACCCATCAATACCGAGCAGTACTTC. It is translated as CASSLGPINTEQYF.

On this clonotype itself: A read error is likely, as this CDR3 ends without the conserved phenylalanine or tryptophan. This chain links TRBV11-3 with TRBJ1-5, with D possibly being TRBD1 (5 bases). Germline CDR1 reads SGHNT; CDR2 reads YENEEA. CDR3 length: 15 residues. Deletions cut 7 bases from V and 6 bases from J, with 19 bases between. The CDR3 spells CASNLDLGVAQPQHY. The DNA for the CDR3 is TGTGCCAGCAATTTAGATCTGGGGGTGGCTCAGCCCCAGCATTAT.

The CDR3 region has the DNA TGTGCCAGCAGCTTTCCCGGGACCAGCGGGACCGAAAACCTCCAGTACTTC. Translation: CASSFPGTSGTENLQYF. The chain employs TRBV11-1 and TRBJ2-4; 7 bases map to TRBD2. The CDR3 is 17 residues long. Losses at the gene ends were 3 bases for V and 13 bases for J; bases not matched to a gene: 21. Germline lookup yields CDR1 SGHAT and CDR2 FQDESV (reference sequence).

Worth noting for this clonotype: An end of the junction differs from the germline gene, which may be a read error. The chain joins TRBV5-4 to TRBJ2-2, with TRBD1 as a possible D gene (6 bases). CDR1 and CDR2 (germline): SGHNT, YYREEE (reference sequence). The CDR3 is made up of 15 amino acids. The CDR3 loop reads CASSRAGDQTGELFF. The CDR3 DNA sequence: TGTGCCAGCAGCCGCGCAGGGGATCAAACCGGGGAACTGTTTTTT.

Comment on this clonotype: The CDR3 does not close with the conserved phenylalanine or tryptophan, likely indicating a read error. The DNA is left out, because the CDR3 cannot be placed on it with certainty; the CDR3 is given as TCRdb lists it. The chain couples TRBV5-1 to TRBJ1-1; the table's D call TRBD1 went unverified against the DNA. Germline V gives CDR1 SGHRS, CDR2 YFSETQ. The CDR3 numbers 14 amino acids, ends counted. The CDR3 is CASSLSGGFTESFC.

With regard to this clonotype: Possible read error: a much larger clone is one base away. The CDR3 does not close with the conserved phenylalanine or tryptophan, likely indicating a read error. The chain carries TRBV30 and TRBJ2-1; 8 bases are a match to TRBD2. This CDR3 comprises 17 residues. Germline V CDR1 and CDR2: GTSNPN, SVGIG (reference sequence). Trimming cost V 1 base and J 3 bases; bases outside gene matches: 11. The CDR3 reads CAWSGLNPGGGYNEQFL. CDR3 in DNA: TGTGCCTGGAGTGGCCTAAATCCGGGGGGGGGCTACAATGAGCAGTTCCTC.

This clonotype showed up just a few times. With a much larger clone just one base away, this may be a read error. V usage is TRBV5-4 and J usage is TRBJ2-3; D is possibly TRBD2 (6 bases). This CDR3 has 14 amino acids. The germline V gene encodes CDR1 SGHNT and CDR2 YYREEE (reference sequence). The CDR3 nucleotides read TGTGCCAGCAGGGCGGACTATAGCACAGATAGGCAGTATTTT. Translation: CASRADYSTDRQYF. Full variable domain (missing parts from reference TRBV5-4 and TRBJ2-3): ETGVTQSPTHLIKTRGQQVTLRCSSQSGHNTVSWYQQALGQGPQFIFQYYREEENGRGNFPPRFSGLQFPNYSSELNVNALELDDSALYLCASRADYSTDRQYFGPGTRLTVL.

The CDR3 here is CAGNPGLAGTDTQHF. DNA of the CDR3: TGTGCCGGCAACCCAGGACTAGCGGGAACAGATACACAGCATTTT. V is TRBV6-5 and J is TRBJ2-3; no clear D. The DNA end is more similar to TRBJ1-5, so the J call may be wrong. There are 15 residues in the CDR3. Germline V gene lookup returns CDR1 MNHEY and CDR2 SVGAGI.

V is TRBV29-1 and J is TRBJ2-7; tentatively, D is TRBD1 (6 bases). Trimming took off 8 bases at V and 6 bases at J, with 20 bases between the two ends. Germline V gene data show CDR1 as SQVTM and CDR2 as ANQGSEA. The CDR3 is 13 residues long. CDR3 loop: CSLGSQGNGEQYF. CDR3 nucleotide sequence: TGCAGCCTTGGGTCGCAGGGGAACGGCGAGCAGTACTTC.

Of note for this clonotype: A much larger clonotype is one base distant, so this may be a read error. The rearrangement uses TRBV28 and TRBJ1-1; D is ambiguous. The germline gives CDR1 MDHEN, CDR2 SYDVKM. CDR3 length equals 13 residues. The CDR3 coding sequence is TGTGCCAGCAGTCCCTATGCGAACAGTGAAGCTTTCTTT. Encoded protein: CASSPYANSEAFF.